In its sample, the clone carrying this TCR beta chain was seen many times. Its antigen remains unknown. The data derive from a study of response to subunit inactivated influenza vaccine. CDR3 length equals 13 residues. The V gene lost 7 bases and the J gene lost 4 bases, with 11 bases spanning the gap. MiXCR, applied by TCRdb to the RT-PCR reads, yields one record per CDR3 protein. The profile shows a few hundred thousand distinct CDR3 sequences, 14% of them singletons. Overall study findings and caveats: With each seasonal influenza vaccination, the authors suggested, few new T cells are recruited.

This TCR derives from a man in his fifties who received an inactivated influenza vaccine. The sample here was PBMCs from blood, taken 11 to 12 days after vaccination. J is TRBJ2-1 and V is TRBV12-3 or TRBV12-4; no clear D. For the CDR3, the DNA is TGTGCCAGCACCATGGGCCGGTACAATGAGCAGTTCTTC. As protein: CASTMGRYNEQFF.